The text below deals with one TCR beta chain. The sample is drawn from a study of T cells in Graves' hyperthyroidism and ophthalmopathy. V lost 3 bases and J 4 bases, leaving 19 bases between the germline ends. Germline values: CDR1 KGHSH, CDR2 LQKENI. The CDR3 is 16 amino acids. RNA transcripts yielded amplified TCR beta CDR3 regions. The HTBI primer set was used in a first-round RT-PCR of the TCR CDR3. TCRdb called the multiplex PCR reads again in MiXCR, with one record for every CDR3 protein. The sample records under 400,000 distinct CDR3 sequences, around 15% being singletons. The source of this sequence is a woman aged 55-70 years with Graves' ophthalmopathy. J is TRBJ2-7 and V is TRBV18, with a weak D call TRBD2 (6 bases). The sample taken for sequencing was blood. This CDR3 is CASSPLGGNSRYEQYF. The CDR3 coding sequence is TGTGCCAGCTCACCGCTTGGCGGGAATTCGAGGTACGAGCAGTACTTC.